This T cell receptor beta chain was captured in a study of beta chain features in type 1 diabetes. V lost 5 bases and J lost 4; bases outside the gene matches: 11. This CDR3 contains 16 residues. Germline CDR1 reads SEHNR; CDR2 reads FQNEAQ (reference sequence). Sorting produced populations that all topped 95% purity. This clone has just a few counts. Its matching antigen is unknown. Expressed TCRB transcripts were sequenced because the entire RNA isolate underwent reverse transcription. Produced via immunoSEQ multiplex PCR; TCRdb's table is partial and in-frame only. The repertoire holds under 800,000 clones, roughly 15% seen once, with 0.07% to 0.095% in the top ten. Whole-study findings and limits: Using cDNA template may skew counts toward highly expressing activated cells. VDJ junctions from type 1 diabetes patients carried fewer insertions and larger deletions. Within patients, naive, central memory and Treg TCRB repertoires seemed more similar than within healthy donors.

This sequence was found in a man in his late teens or twenties in good health. The sample comprised naive CD4+ T cells from blood. The chain joins TRBV7-9 to TRBJ2-3, with 8 bases identical to TRBD2. The CDR3: CASSRERAGVSDTQYF. The CDR3 nucleotides read TGTGCCAGCAGCCGCGAGCGAGCGGGAGTTTCAGATACGCAGTATTTT.